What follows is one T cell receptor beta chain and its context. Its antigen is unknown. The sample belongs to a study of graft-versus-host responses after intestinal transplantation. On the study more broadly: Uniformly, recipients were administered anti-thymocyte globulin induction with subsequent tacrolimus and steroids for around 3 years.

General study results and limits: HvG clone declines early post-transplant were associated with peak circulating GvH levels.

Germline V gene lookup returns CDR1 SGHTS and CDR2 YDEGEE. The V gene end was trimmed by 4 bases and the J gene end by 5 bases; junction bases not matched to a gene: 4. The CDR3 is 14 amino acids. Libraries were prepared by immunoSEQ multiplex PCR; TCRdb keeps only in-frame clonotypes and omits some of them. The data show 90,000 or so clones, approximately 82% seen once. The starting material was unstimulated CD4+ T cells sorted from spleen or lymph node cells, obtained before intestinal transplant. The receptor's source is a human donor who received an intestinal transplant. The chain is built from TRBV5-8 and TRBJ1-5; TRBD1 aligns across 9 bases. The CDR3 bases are TGTGCCAGCAGCCGGGACAGGGTCGATCAGCCCCAGCATTTT. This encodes CASSRDRVDQPQHF.